Listed below are T cell receptor beta chains from one sample, sequenced in a study of blood T cell repertoires in COVID-19. Repertoires were generated with immunoSEQ multiplex PCR, while TCRdb's copy carries only in-frame clones and drops some. The sample gives about 290,000 clones, 86% of which show up once; about 3% is in the top ten. The source material was peripheral blood. The receptors originated from a woman aged 25 to 39 with active or convalescent COVID-19. The CDR3 runs from the conserved cysteine through the conserved F or W. D genes are given only for firm matches. Clone size appears in some rows only: once, few, many, or a class for an expanded clone.

v_call	j_call	clone_size	d_call	cdr3_nt	cdr3_aa
TRBV3-1/TRBV3-2	TRBJ2-1	NA	NA	TGTGCCAGCAGCCAGGCCCTAATTAGCGGCGAGCAGTTCTTC	CASSQALISGEQFF
TRBV30	TRBJ1-1	NA	NA	TGTGCCTGGAGTGTAAGGGGTTTGACAGAAGCTATGAACACTGAAGCTTTCTTT	CAWSVRGLTEAMNTEAFF
TRBV7-2	TRBJ1-1	once	NA	TGTGCCAGCAGCTTATCTGGGGGGGACACTGAAGCTTTCTTT	CASSLSGGDTEAFF
TRBV5-1	TRBJ1-1	NA	NA	TGCGCCAGCAGCTTTGAGGGTCTGAACACTGAAGCTTTCTTT	CASSFEGLNTEAFF
TRBV6-5	TRBJ2-3	NA	NA	TGTGCCAGCAGGGAGGGCCAGAGATCGCAGTATTTT	CASREGQRSQYF
TRBV5-4	TRBJ2-4	NA	TRBD1	TGTGCCAGCAGCTCCGGGACAGGGGCCAAAAACATTCAGTACTTC	CASSSGTGAKNIQYF
TRBV27	TRBJ2-1	NA	TRBD2	TGTGCCAGCAGCCACGGGGGGTACAATGAGCAGTTCTTC	CASSHGGYNEQFF
TRBV6-2/TRBV6-3	TRBJ1-5	once	NA	TGTGCCAGCAGTTTCCTAGGAGGGGCGGGCAATCAGCCCCAGCATTTT	CASSFLGGAGNQPQHF
TRBV27	TRBJ2-7	once	TRBD2	TGTGCCAGCAGTTTTCACAGCGGGGGGCTCCGCTACGAGCAGTACTTC	CASSFHSGGLRYEQYF
TRBV6-5	TRBJ2-1	NA	TRBD2	TGTGCCAGCAGTTCCGGACTAGCGGGTCGGAATGAGCAGTTCTTC	CASSSGLAGRNEQFF
TRBV18	TRBJ2-7	NA	TRBD1	TGTGCCAGCTCACCGTGGACAGGGGCCGCAGTCGAGCAGTACTTC	CASSPWTGAAVEQYF
TRBV27	TRBJ2-2	NA	TRBD2	TGTGCCAGCAGCTCCGGGGGGGCCGGGGAGCTGTTTTTT	CASSSGGAGELFF
TRBV7-2	TRBJ1-6	NA	NA	TGTGCCAGCAGCTTAAAGACTGGCGGGAATAATTCACCCCTCCACTTT	CASSLKTGGNNSPLHF
TRBV6-5	TRBJ1-5	once	TRBD1	TGTGCCAGCACCTTGACAGGGAACAATCAGCCCCAGCATTTT	CASTLTGNNQPQHF
TRBV20-1	TRBJ2-7	few	NA	TGCAGTGCTAGTGAACCGGTTCTCTCCTACGAGCAGTACTTC	CSASEPVLSYEQYF
TRBV19	TRBJ2-7	NA	TRBD2	TGTGCCAGTAGCATCAGGAGGGCTAGCGGGATCTCCTACGAGCAGTACTTC	CASSIRRASGISYEQYF
TRBV6-5	TRBJ1-5	NA	TRBD1	TGTGCCAGCACCATGGACAGGGGGAATAGTCAGCCCCAGCATTTT	CASTMDRGNSQPQHF
TRBV18	TRBJ1-5	once	NA	TGTGCCAGCTCCCGCAGGGGAAGCAATCAGCCCCAGCATTTT	CASSRRGSNQPQHF
TRBV3-1/TRBV3-2	TRBJ2-7	NA	TRBD1	TGTGCCAGCAGCCGAGGGACAGCCGGCTACGAGCAGTACTTC	CASSRGTAGYEQYF
TRBV6-2/TRBV6-3	TRBJ1-5	NA	NA	TGTGCCAGCAGTTACGGAGGGGATGGGTTCCGGAGGGGCAATCAGCCCCAGCATTTT	CASSYGGDGFRRGNQPQHF
TRBV5-1	TRBJ1-1	NA	NA	TGCGCCAGCAGCTTGGGTCCGGGCGGAGGGAACACTGAAGCTTTCTTT	CASSLGPGGGNTEAFF
TRBV4-1	TRBJ1-2	NA	TRBD1	TGCGCCAGCAGCCTCCGGACAGGGGGTCGGCCTAACTATGGCTACACCTTC	CASSLRTGGRPNYGYTF
TRBV7-3	TRBJ2-3	NA	TRBD1	TGTGCCAGCAGCAGAGGACAGGCCTCAATGGATACGCAGTATTTT	CASSRGQASMDTQYF
TRBV5-6	TRBJ2-2	NA	TRBD2	TGTGCCAGCAGCTTGGTTGCCGGACTAGCAACCGGGGAGCTGTTTTTT	CASSLVAGLATGELFF
TRBV25-1	TRBJ2-1	NA	TRBD1	TGTGCCAGCAGTGACCGGGGACAGGTAGGAGGGAATGAGCAGTTCTTC	CASSDRGQVGGNEQFF
TRBV7-2	TRBJ1-3	NA	NA	TGTGCCAGCAGCTTAGCGAGGGGGGGGCGAATAGGTGGAAACACCATATATTTT	CASSLARGGRIGGNTIYF
TRBV2	TRBJ2-1	NA	TRBD2	TGTGCCAGCAGTCGGGAGGATGAGCAGTTCTTC	CASSREDEQFF
TRBV27	TRBJ1-5	NA	NA	TGTGCCAGCAGTTTTGGCAGGGGCAGCAATCAGCCCCAGCATTTT	CASSFGRGSNQPQHF
TRBV18	TRBJ2-3	NA	NA	TGTGCCAGCTCACCTAGCGGACCTAGCACAGATACGCAGTATTTT	CASSPSGPSTDTQYF
TRBV27	TRBJ1-1	NA	TRBD1	TGTGCCAGCAGCCGGTTGGGGACAGTGAACACTGAAGCTTTCTTT	CASSRLGTVNTEAFF
TRBV4-2	TRBJ2-3	NA	TRBD2	TGTGCCAGCAGCCCACCCCGGGGCCTAGCGGGAAGCACAGATACGCAGTATTTT	CASSPPRGLAGSTDTQYF
TRBV10-3	TRBJ1-2	NA	TRBD1	TGTGCCATCAGTGAGTCGGAGGGGGCGGGTGGCTACACCTTC	CAISESEGAGGYTF
TRBV19	TRBJ2-5	NA	TRBD1	TGTGCCAGTAGTATCAGGGGGCAAGGTCAAGAGACCCAGTACTTC	CASSIRGQGQETQYF
TRBV7-2	TRBJ2-1	NA	NA	TGTGCCAGCAGCCCTACTAGTACGGGTTTGGTTGAGCAGTTCTTC	CASSPTSTGLVEQFF
TRBV7-9	TRBJ1-2	NA	TRBD1	TGTGCCAGCAGCTTAGGACAGGGGAATAACTATGGCTACACCTTC	CASSLGQGNNYGYTF
TRBV28	TRBJ2-1	few	NA	TGTGCCAGCAGTCCCCAGGGTTTCCGCGAGCAGTTCTTC	CASSPQGFREQFF
TRBV4-1	TRBJ1-2	NA	NA	TGCGCCAGCAGCCAAGACAGGGGAAGCTATGGCTACACCTTC	CASSQDRGSYGYTF
TRBV6-2/TRBV6-3	TRBJ2-6	NA	NA	TGTGCCAGCAGTTGGGGGGTCGGCGGCAGGTGGAGCTCTGGGGCCAACGTCCTGACTTTC	CASSWGVGGRWSSGANVLTF
TRBV27	TRBJ1-1	NA	NA	TGTGCCAGCTGCTTAAGAATCGAGGGGAACACTGAAGCTTTCTTT	CASCLRIEGNTEAFF